Listed below are T cell receptor beta chains from one sample, sequenced in a study of T cells in Graves' hyperthyroidism and ophthalmopathy. One entry per CDR3 protein, called by TCRdb with MiXCR from the multiplex PCR reads. Of 550,000 to 700,000 distinct CDR3 sequences listed, about 15% are singletons. Sequenced: blood. The receptors originated from a woman in her forties with Graves' ophthalmopathy. The CDR3 runs from the conserved cysteine through the conserved F or W. The D gene is left open where the match is weak.

CDR3	J	D	V
CASSFSPNQPQHF	TRBJ1-5	-	TRBV6-5
CASSLHPASYEQYF	TRBJ2-7	-	TRBV5-1
CASTEGQTREQYF	TRBJ2-7	TRBD1	TRBV12-3/TRBV12-4
CASRPGAGYGYTF	TRBJ1-2	-	TRBV2
CASSDPGTGTTRAFF	TRBJ1-1	TRBD1	TRBV28
CASSGSQGEGYEQYF	TRBJ2-7	TRBD1	TRBV9
CASSPDMTGNYGYTF	TRBJ1-2	-	TRBV5-1
CASSAHSNSNQPQHF	TRBJ1-5	-	TRBV6-1
CASSFEGQGARETQYF	TRBJ2-5	TRBD1	TRBV28
CASSYSTYGHPQHF	TRBJ1-5	-	TRBV6-5
CASSMDSNQPQHF	TRBJ1-5	-	TRBV19
CASSQTSGRGETQYF	TRBJ2-5	TRBD2	TRBV7-2
CASSYSRRRSEFNYGYTF	TRBJ1-2	-	TRBV6-2/TRBV6-3
CASNLSTGEKETQYF	TRBJ2-5	TRBD1	TRBV28
CASTQGQYEQYF	TRBJ2-7	TRBD1	TRBV6-2/TRBV6-3
CASSYPTAGGATYEQYF	TRBJ2-7	TRBD2	TRBV6-2/TRBV6-3
CASGPDPGGYEQYF	TRBJ2-7	-	TRBV28
CASSAGTTTYEQYF	TRBJ2-7	-	TRBV5-1
CASTLTPGAWETQYF	TRBJ2-5	-	TRBV19
CATSRVYEIAGYGYTF	TRBJ1-2	-	TRBV15
CASSSTTGVGETQYF	TRBJ2-5	TRBD1	TRBV7-3
CASSSGRGNYEQYF	TRBJ2-7	TRBD2	TRBV19
CSVGDSFFNTEAFF	TRBJ1-1	TRBD1	TRBV29-1
CATSDFYEQYF	TRBJ2-7	-	TRBV24-1
CASSRSTGTGIYEQYF	TRBJ2-7	TRBD1	TRBV6-1
CASSIFAGPQETQYF	TRBJ2-5	-	TRBV19
CASSARLPGRSISYEQYF	TRBJ2-7	-	TRBV6-1
CASSLAQGRGYTF	TRBJ1-2	-	TRBV7-6
CASSQGRGEQYF	TRBJ2-7	-	TRBV6-1
CASSFRVAGGSSGTQYF	TRBJ2-5	TRBD2	TRBV6-5
CASSYVQRPTDTQYF	TRBJ2-3	-	TRBV6-2/TRBV6-3
CASSFAGGTQETQYF	TRBJ2-5	-	TRBV28
CASSPRGGPDLVEKLFF	TRBJ1-4	-	TRBV7-8
CSAIRTGRLNYGYTF	TRBJ1-2	TRBD1	TRBV20-1
CASSFRTGGDQPQHF	TRBJ1-5	TRBD1	TRBV7-2
CASSQFRMGYQETQYF	TRBJ2-5	-	TRBV3-1
CASSLEAAVNTEAFF	TRBJ1-1	-	TRBV12-3/TRBV12-4
CASSLEGNANTEAFF	TRBJ1-1	-	TRBV2
CASSERESTWDTQYF	TRBJ2-3	-	TRBV6-1
CAISESMGGDQPQHF	TRBJ1-5	-	TRBV10-3
CASSPTWDTSYEQYF	TRBJ2-7	-	TRBV28
CSARGFLPGQGRYEQYF	TRBJ2-7	TRBD1	TRBV20-1
CASIQTGGHTEAFF	TRBJ1-1	TRBD1	TRBV28
CASSNRQGIQYF	TRBJ2-4	TRBD1	TRBV7-9
CASSYGKGGGYQPQHF	TRBJ1-5	-	TRBV6-2/TRBV6-3
CASSIDRGKNTEAFF	TRBJ1-1	-	TRBV19
CASLPQLGRTNYGYTF	TRBJ1-2	-	TRBV27
CAWSVGSEAFF	TRBJ1-1	-	TRBV30
CASLGAGELFF	TRBJ2-2	-	TRBV28
CASRFWSGYQPQHF	TRBJ1-5	-	TRBV6-1
CASSVATGNQNSPLHF	TRBJ1-6	-	TRBV12-3/TRBV12-4
CASSTGTSGSVGGETQYF	TRBJ2-5	TRBD2	TRBV5-1